These 24 T cell receptor beta chains were sequenced from one sample in a study of cytomegalovirus exposure and HLA in healthy donors. PCR used 60 Vbeta primers and 13 Jbeta primers. Data came from immunoSEQ multiplex PCR; TCRdb stores just in-frame clones and leaves some out. The listing contains about 130,000 clones. The material sequenced was PBMCs. These receptors all come from a woman aged 40 to 50 in good health and CMV-seropositive.

The V call is TRBV19, the J call TRBJ1-2; TRBD1 is a possible D gene (5 bases). Germline-derived CDR1 and CDR2 are LNHDA and SQIVND (reference sequence). The length of the CDR3 is 13 residues. V dropped 6 bases and J dropped 5 bases, with 13 bases sitting between them. CDR3 protein: CASSPPGGYGYTF. The CDR3, as DNA: TGTGCCAGTAGCCCGCCCGGGGGGTATGGCTACACCTTC.

V gene TRBV7-3 combines with J gene TRBJ2-7; 8 bases match TRBD1. The J segment lost 6 bases and the V segment lost 4 bases, leaving 2 bases of the junction unmatched. Germline CDR1 reads SGHTA; CDR2 reads FQGTGA. The CDR3 is 12 residues long. The CDR3 spells CASSSTGGEQYF. CDR3 bases: TGTGCCAGCAGCTCAACAGGGGGCGAGCAGTACTTC.

This chain joins TRBV30 and TRBJ2-5; possibly TRBD2 for D (6 bases). V gave up 2 bases and J gave up 5 bases, with 21 bases separating them. CDR1 and CDR2 (germline): GTSNPN, SVGIG (reference sequence). There are 16 residues in the CDR3. The CDR3 nucleotides are TGTGCCTGGAGTTTGGGCACTAGCACTAATGGGGAGACCCAGTACTTC. Protein: CAWSLGTSTNGETQYF.

The chain uses TRBV2 and TRBJ2-1; TRBD2 agrees at 10 bases. Germline V gene data show CDR1 as SNHLY and CDR2 as FYNNEI. This CDR3 has 15 residues. V dropped 5 bases and J dropped 4; count of bases not matched to a gene: 5. CDR3 sequence reads: CASSPSGRAYNEQFF. The DNA for the CDR3 is TGTGCCAGCAGTCCTAGCGGGAGAGCATACAATGAGCAGTTCTTC.

Remarks on this clone: Other DNA sequences within the sample encode an identical CDR3. The V and J genes are TRBV27 and TRBJ2-7; TRBD2 might be the D (6 bases). This CDR3 comprises 16 residues. Germline CDR1 reads MNHEY; CDR2 reads SMNVEV (reference sequence). V shed 3 bases and J shed 0 bases, with 15 bases lying between them. The CDR3 loop reads CASSFSGTSSSYEQYF. DNA for the CDR3: TGTGCCAGCAGTTTCTCCGGGACTTCCAGCTCCTACGAGCAGTACTTC.

V gene TRBV4-1 combines with J gene TRBJ2-1, with D unresolved. CDR3 length equals 14 residues. Trimming pared 4 bases from V and 5 bases from J, leaving 12 bases between. Germline V gene sequence: CDR1 MGHRA, CDR2 YSYEKL. The CDR3 nucleotides are TGCGCCAGCAGCCCCCCCCCGGGTGACAATGAGCAGTTCTTC. Translated, it gives CASSPPPGDNEQFF.

The V gene is TRBV7-9, the J gene TRBJ2-2, with D possibly TRBD2 on 5 matching bases. The V end lost 1 base, the J end lost 6 bases, and 6 bases lay between the germline ends. The CDR3 length is 13 residues. Germline V gene data show CDR1 as SEHNR and CDR2 as FQNEAQ (reference sequence). DNA for the CDR3: TGTGCCAGCAGCTTAGGAGGGTCCGGGGAGCTGTTTTTT. Its translation: CASSLGGSGELFF.

The chain links TRBV10-2 to TRBJ2-1; TRBD2 agrees at 10 bases. V lost 4 bases, J lost 7 bases, and 13 bases stayed unmatched. Germline loops: CDR1 WSHSY, CDR2 SAAADI. This CDR3 has 17 amino acids. The CDR3 coding sequence is TGCGCCAGCAGTGGGCCGATAGCGGGAGGTCTGCGGAATGAGCAGTTCTTC. It encodes CASSGPIAGGLRNEQFF.

The chain recombines TRBV4-3 with TRBJ2-7; 7 bases are shared with TRBD1. There are 15 residues in the CDR3. Per germline, CDR1 LGHNA and CDR2 YSLEER. Trimming cost V 0 bases and J 0 bases; bases outside gene matches: 2. The CDR3 loop reads CASSQDSGGSYEQYF. CDR3 bases: TGCGCCAGCAGCCAAGATTCAGGGGGCTCCTACGAGCAGTACTTC.

CDR3 amino acids: CASSARQGGTEAFF. The CDR3 DNA is TGTGCCAGCAGTGCCCGACAGGGAGGTACTGAAGCTTTCTTT. The rearrangement joins TRBV25-1 to TRBJ1-1; TRBD1 matches at 7 bases. In germline, CDR1 is MGHDK, CDR2 SYGVNS. The CDR3 sequence is 14 residues long. After removal of 4 bases from V and 5 bases from J, the junction contained 7 bases not matched to a gene.

The chain carries TRBV10-2 and TRBJ2-6; 7 bases are a match to TRBD2. The ends lost 7 bases at V and 4 bases at J; junction bases unmatched: 4. Germline CDR1 and CDR2: WSHSY and SAAADI. The CDR3 is 14 amino acids. CDR3 bases: TGCGCCAGCACGGGGGGACGAGGGGCCAACGTCCTGACTTTC. It translates to CASTGGRGANVLTF.

CDR3 region: CASSMTVDGGAREAFF. The CDR3 coding sequence is TGTGCCAGTAGTATGACCGTAGATGGTGGGGCGCGTGAAGCTTTCTTT. The chain has TRBV19 and TRBJ1-1, with D tentatively TRBD1 (5 bases). Germline V gives CDR1 LNHDA, CDR2 SQIVND (reference sequence). Trimming removed 3 bases at V and 7 bases at J, with 21 bases between. The CDR3 extends over 16 amino acids.

The chain uses TRBV7-9 and TRBJ1-5, with a possible D match to TRBD1 (5 bases). The CDR3 is 15 amino acids. The V end was cut by 6 bases, the J end by 2 bases, with 14 bases between. CDR1 and CDR2 from the germline V gene are SEHNR and FQNEAQ (reference sequence). The CDR3 region is CASSPDRRGNQPQHF. CDR3 DNA sequence: TGTGCCAGCAGTCCCGACAGAAGGGGCAATCAGCCCCAGCATTTT.

The V call is TRBV6-1, the J call TRBJ2-5, with a tentative D call TRBD2 (6 bases). The CDR3 is made up of 14 amino acids. Germline CDR1 MNHNS, CDR2 SASEGT. V was cut by 3 bases and J by 4 bases, with 12 bases left in between. This CDR3 reads CASSDWVGRETQYF. DNA of the CDR3: TGTGCCAGCAGTGATTGGGTCGGGAGAGAGACCCAGTACTTC.

V gene TRBV19 combines with J gene TRBJ1-5, with D maybe TRBD1 (6 bases). V was pared by 5 bases and J by 6 bases, with 20 bases between. CDR3 length equals 16 residues. Germline values: CDR1 LNHDA, CDR2 SQIVND (reference sequence). The CDR3 sequence: CASSRPSRGGGQPQHF. The CDR3 coding sequence is TGTGCCAGTAGTCGCCCTTCCCGGGGAGGGGGTCAGCCCCAGCATTTT.

The chain combines TRBV28 with TRBJ1-2; 7 nucleotides match TRBD1. This CDR3 contains 14 residues. The V and J ends lost 6 bases and 2 bases, in that order; junction bases with no gene match: 6. Germline values: CDR1 MDHEN, CDR2 SYDVKM. This CDR3 is CASSSGGTNYGYTF. CDR3 DNA sequence: TGTGCCAGCAGCTCAGGGGGAACCAACTATGGCTACACCTTC.

The chain combines TRBV5-1 with TRBJ2-3, with TRBD2 as a possible D gene (7 bases). Germline V gene sequence: CDR1 SGHRS, CDR2 YFSETQ. The CDR3 spans 20 residues. V was clipped by 2 bases and J by 2 bases, with 27 bases between them. The CDR3 DNA reads as TGCGCCAGCAGCTTCCGACCCTCGGAGTTTGGGGGGGGGCTCACAGATACGCAGTATTTT. It is translated as CASSFRPSEFGGGLTDTQYF.

This chain links TRBV5-1 with TRBJ2-7; 12 bases fit TRBD1. The CDR3 is made up of 15 amino acids. V was pared by 0 bases and J by 6 bases, with 4 bases of the junction left unmatched. Looked up from germline, CDR1 is SGHRS and CDR2 is YFSETQ. CDR3 region: CASSLAGQGAGEQYF. CDR3 in DNA: TGCGCCAGCAGCTTGGCGGGACAGGGGGCGGGCGAGCAGTACTTC. Filled out from reference TRBV5-1 and TRBJ2-7, the complete variable domain reads KAGVTQTPRYLIKTRGQQVTLSCSPISGHRSVSWYQQTPGQGLQFLFEYFSETQRNKGNFPGRFSGRQFSNSRSEMNVSTLELGDSALYLCASSLAGQGAGEQYFGPGTRLTVT.

The V call is TRBV12-5, the J call TRBJ2-1; D remains unclear. The germline gives CDR1 LGHNT, CDR2 FRNRAP. The CDR3 runs 14 residues. V gave up 1 base and J gave up 2 bases, with 6 bases separating them. CDR3 sequence (DNA): TGTGCTAGTGGTTTGGACTTCCCCTACAATGAGCAGTTCTTC. Amino acid sequence: CASGLDFPYNEQFF.

The chain employs TRBV28 and TRBJ2-1; D not resolved. Germline V lookup: CDR1 MDHEN, CDR2 SYDVKM. The CDR3 is 13 amino acids. V was shortened by 3 bases and J by 3 bases, with 6 bases between the two germline ends. CDR3 sequence reads: CASSFGDYNEQFF. In DNA form, the CDR3 reads TGTGCCAGCAGTTTCGGTGACTACAATGAGCAGTTCTTC.

V gene TRBV2 combines with J gene TRBJ2-6; 7 bases align to TRBD1. The germline CDR1 and CDR2 sequences are SNHLY and FYNNEI. V was clipped by 6 bases and J by 10 bases; unmatched bases: 12. This CDR3 contains 15 residues. CDR3 DNA: TGTGCCAGCAGCCCTCTGGGGGAACAGGGGAACGTCCTGACTTTC. Its protein is CASSPLGEQGNVLTF. Supplemented by reference TRBV2 and TRBJ2-6, the full variable domain reads EPEVTQTPSHQVTQMGQEVILRCVPISNHLYFYWYRQILGQKVEFLVSFYNNEISEKSEIFDDQFSVERPDGSNFTLKIRSTKLEDSAMYFCASSPLGEQGNVLTFGAGSRLTVL.

The rearrangement links TRBV6-5 to TRBJ2-7; no firm D call. From germline, CDR1 is MNHEY and CDR2 SVGAGI. The V and J ends lost 6 bases and 5 bases respectively, with 14 bases between them. The CDR3 length is 13 residues. This chain's CDR3 is CASRNIVSNEQYF. The CDR3 DNA reads TGTGCCAGCAGAAATATTGTGAGCAACGAGCAGTACTTC.

The V and J genes are TRBV29-1 and TRBJ2-7; the D gene is possibly TRBD1 (5 bases). The germline V gene encodes CDR1 SQVTM and CDR2 ANQGSEA. The CDR3 contains 14 residues. Trimming took 7 bases from V and 3 from J, leaving 19 bases between them. The CDR3, as DNA: TGCAGCGCTTATGGAAGTCCAGGGAACTACGAGCAGTACTTC. The encoded protein is CSAYGSPGNYEQYF.

V gene TRBV7-9 combines with J gene TRBJ1-3, with TRBD1 as a possible D gene (5 bases). Per germline, CDR1 SEHNR and CDR2 FQNEAQ (reference sequence). Deletions cut 1 base from V and 6 bases from J, with 7 bases between. The length of the CDR3 is 13 residues. CDR3 DNA sequence: TGTGCCAGCAGCTTAGGTGGACAAAACACCATATATTTT. Translation: CASSLGGQNTIYF. The variable domain in full, completed from reference TRBV7-9 and TRBJ1-3, reads DTGVSQNPRHKITKRGQNVTFRCDPISEHNRLYWYRQTLGQGPEFLTYFQNEAQLEKSRLLSDRFSAERPKGSFSTLEIQRTEQGDSAMYLCASSLGGQNTIYFGEGSWLTVV.